This is a list of T cell receptor beta chains from one sample in a study of blood T cell repertoires in COVID-19. TCRdb's table, derived via immunoSEQ multiplex PCR, lists solely in-frame clones and lacks some. The profile shows 90,000 to 100,000 clones, approximately 82% of them singletons. Sequenced input: peripheral blood. The receptors shown here come from a man aged 65-85 years with active or convalescent COVID-19. CDR3s include the opening cysteine and the closing phenylalanine or tryptophan. D genes are given only for firm matches. Only some rows state a clone size, as once, few, many or a class for expanded clones.

TRBJ1-2 | - | - | 16 | TRBV7-8 | TGTGCCAGCAGCTTAGTCGAAGGGCGGGCTAACTATGGCTACACCTTC | CASSLVEGRANYGYTF
TRBJ2-2 | once | TRBD2 | 15 | TRBV6-5 | TGTGCCAGCAGTTACTCACAGCGGGGGGCCCGGGAGCTGTTTTTT | CASSYSQRGARELFF
TRBJ2-5 | - | TRBD2 | 17 | TRBV9 | TGTGCCAGCAGCGTAGGGACTAGCGGGGGGGCCGCAGAGACCCAGTACTTC | CASSVGTSGGAAETQYF
TRBJ2-5 | - | TRBD2 | 17 | TRBV5-1 | TGCGCCAGCAGCTTCCCCCGGACTAGCGGGGGGACAGAGACCCAGTACTTC | CASSFPRTSGGTETQYF
TRBJ1-4 | - | - | 13 | TRBV3-1/TRBV3-2 | TGTGCCAGCAGCCCGGGGGACCCTGAAAAACTGTTTTTT | CASSPGDPEKLFF
TRBJ1-2 | few | TRBD1 | 15 | TRBV30 | TGTGCCTGGAGGGTACCGGACAGGGAAGGATATGGCTACACCTTC | CAWRVPDREGYGYTF
TRBJ2-6 | - | TRBD1 | 15 | TRBV6-5 | TGTGCCAGCAGACAGACAGGGCGTGGGGCCAACGTCCTGACTTTC | CASRQTGRGANVLTF
TRBJ2-3 | - | TRBD2 | 18 | TRBV7-6 | TGTGCCAGCAGCCAGGGACTAGCGGGGGGGCCCAGCACAGATACGCAGTATTTT | CASSQGLAGGPSTDTQYF
TRBJ1-3 | - | - | 17 | TRBV4-1 | TGCGCCAGCAGCCAAGAATCGGGGAGAAAGGCTGGAAACACCATATATTTT | CASSQESGRKAGNTIYF
TRBJ1-2 | - | - | 13 | TRBV27 | TGTGCCAGCAGTTGGGAACCTCGGGGTGGCTACACCTTC | CASSWEPRGGYTF
TRBJ2-2 | - | TRBD2 | 17 | TRBV4-1 | TGCGCCAGCAGCCAAGAAGGGCGGGGGACCTACACCGGGGAGCTGTTTTTT | CASSQEGRGTYTGELFF
TRBJ2-7 | - | - | 14 | TRBV9 | TGTGCCAGCAGCGTAGCGACAGTTTCCTACGAGCAGTACTTC | CASSVATVSYEQYF
TRBJ2-7 | few | - | 17 | TRBV13 | TGTGCCAGCAGCTTATTGCATGACGGGGGATTCTCCTACGAGCAGTACTTC | CASSLLHDGGFSYEQYF
TRBJ1-1 | - | TRBD1 | 15 | TRBV25-1 | TGTGCCAGCAGTGAATGGCGGACAGGGAGCCCTGAAGCTTTCTTT | CASSEWRTGSPEAFF
TRBJ1-1 | - | - | 13 | TRBV6-1 | TGTGCCAGCAACAAGGGAGGGAACACTGAAGCTTTCTTT | CASNKGGNTEAFF
TRBJ2-3 | - | - | 15 | TRBV5-6 | TGTGCCAGCAGCTTGCTCTCAGAGCGGGCAGATACGCAGTATTTT | CASSLLSERADTQYF